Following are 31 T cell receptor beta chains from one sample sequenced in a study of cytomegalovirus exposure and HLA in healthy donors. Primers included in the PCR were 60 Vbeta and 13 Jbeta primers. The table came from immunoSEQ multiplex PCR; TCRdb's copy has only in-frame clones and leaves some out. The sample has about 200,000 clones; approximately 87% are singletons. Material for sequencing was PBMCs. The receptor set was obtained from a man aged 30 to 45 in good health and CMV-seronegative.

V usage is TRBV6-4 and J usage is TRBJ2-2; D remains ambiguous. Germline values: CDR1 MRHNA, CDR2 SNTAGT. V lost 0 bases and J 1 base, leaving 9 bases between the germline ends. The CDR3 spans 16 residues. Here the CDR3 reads CASSDSNSENTGELFF. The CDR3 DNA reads TGTGCCAGCAGTGACTCGAATTCAGAGAACACCGGGGAGCTGTTTTTT.

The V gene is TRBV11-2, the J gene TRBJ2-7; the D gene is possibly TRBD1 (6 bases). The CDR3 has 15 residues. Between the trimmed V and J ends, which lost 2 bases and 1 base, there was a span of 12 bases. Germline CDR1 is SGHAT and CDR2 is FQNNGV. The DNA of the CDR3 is TGTGCCAGCAGCTTACCCTTACAGGGATCCTACGAGCAGTACTTC. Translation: CASSLPLQGSYEQYF.

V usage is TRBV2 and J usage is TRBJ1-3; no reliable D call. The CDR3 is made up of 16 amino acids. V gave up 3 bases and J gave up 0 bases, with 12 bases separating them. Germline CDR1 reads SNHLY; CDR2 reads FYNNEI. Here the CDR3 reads CASSDSHPSSGNTIYF. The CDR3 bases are TGTGCCAGCAGTGATTCGCATCCGAGCTCTGGAAACACCATATATTTT.

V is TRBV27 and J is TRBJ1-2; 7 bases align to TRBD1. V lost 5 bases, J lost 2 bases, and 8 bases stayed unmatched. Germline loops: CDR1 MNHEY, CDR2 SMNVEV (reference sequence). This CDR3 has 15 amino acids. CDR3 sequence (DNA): TGTGCCAGCAGTCCGTCGGGACAGATGAACTATGGCTACACCTTC. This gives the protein CASSPSGQMNYGYTF.

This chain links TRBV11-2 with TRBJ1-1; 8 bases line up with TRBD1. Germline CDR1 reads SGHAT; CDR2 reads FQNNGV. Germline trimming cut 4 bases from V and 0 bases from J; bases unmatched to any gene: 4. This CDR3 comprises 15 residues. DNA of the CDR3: TGTGCCAGCAGCTCGAGACAGGGGATGAACACTGAAGCTTTCTTT. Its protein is CASSSRQGMNTEAFF. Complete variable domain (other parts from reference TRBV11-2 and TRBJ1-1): EAGVAQSPRYKIIEKRQSVAFWCNPISGHATLYWYQQILGQGPKLLIQFQNNGVVDDSQLPKDRFSAERLKGVDSTLKIQPAKLEDSAVYLCASSSRQGMNTEAFFGQGTRLTVV.

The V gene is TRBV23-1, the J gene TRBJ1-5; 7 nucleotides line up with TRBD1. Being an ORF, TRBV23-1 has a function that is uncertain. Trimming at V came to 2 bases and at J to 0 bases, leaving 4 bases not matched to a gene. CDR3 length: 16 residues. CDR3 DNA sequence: TGCGCCAGCAGTCAAACGGGGACAGCTAGCAATCAGCCCCAGCATTTT. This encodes CASSQTGTASNQPQHF.

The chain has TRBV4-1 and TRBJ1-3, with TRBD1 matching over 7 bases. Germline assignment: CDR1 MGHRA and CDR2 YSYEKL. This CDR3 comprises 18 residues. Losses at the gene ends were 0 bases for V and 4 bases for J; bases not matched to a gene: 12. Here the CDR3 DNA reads TGCGCCAGCAGCCAAGATCAGGGGGGCAGGGCGAGGGGAAACACCATATATTTT. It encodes CASSQDQGGRARGNTIYF.

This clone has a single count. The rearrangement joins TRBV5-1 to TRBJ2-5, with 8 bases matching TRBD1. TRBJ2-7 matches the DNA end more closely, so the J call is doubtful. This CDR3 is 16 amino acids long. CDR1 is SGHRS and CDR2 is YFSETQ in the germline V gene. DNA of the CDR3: TGCGCCAGCAGCCCCCTGGGACAGGAGAGCTCCTACGAGCAGTACTTC. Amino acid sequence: CASSPLGQESSYEQYF.

CDR3 sequence (DNA): TGTGCCTGGCACCTGAGTATAGCCAAAAACATTCAGTACTTC. Its translation is CAWHLSIAKNIQYF. This chain links TRBV30 with TRBJ2-4, with no clear D. Germline V gives CDR1 GTSNPN, CDR2 SVGIG (reference sequence). This CDR3 has 14 amino acids. Trimming took off 5 bases at V and 0 bases at J, with 11 bases between the two ends.

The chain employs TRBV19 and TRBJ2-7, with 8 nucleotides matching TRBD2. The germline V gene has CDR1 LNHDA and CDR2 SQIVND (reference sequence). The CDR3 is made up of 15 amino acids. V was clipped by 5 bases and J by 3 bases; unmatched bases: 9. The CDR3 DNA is TGTGCCAGTAGTGGATTGGGACTAGTGGGCTACGAGCAGTACTTC. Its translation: CASSGLGLVGYEQYF. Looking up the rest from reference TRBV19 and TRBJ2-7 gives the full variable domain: DGGITQSPKYLFRKEGQNVTLSCEQNLNHDAMYWYRQDPGQGLRLIYYSQIVNDFQKGDIAEGYSVSREKKESFPLTVTSAQKNPTAFYLCASSGLGLVGYEQYFGPGTRLTVT.

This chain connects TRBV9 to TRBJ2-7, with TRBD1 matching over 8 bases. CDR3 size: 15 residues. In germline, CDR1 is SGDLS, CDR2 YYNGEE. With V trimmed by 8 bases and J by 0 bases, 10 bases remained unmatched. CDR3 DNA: TGTGCCAGGGGCAACCGGACAGGGAGCTCCTACGAGCAGTACTTC. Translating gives CARGNRTGSSYEQYF.

DNA for the CDR3: TGTGCCAGTAGCGATAGCGGGAGAGGCCACGAGCAGTACTTC. It codes for CASSDSGRGHEQYF. This sequence joins TRBV19 and TRBJ2-7; TRBD2 matches at 9 bases. With V trimmed by 6 bases and J by 5 bases, 8 bases remained unmatched. CDR1 is LNHDA, CDR2 SQIVND, per germline (reference sequence). The length of the CDR3 is 14 residues.

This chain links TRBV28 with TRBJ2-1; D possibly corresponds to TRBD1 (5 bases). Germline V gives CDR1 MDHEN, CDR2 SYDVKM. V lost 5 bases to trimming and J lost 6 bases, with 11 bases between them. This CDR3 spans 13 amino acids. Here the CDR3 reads CASSPSGFNEQFF. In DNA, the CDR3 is TGTGCCAGCAGTCCCTCAGGGTTCAATGAGCAGTTCTTC.

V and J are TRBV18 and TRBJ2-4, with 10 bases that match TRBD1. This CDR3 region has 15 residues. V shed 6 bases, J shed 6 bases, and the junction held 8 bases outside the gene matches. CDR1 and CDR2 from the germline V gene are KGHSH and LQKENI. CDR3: CASSPGQGVGNIQYF. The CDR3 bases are TGTGCCAGCTCCCCCGGACAGGGGGTAGGAAACATTCAGTACTTC.

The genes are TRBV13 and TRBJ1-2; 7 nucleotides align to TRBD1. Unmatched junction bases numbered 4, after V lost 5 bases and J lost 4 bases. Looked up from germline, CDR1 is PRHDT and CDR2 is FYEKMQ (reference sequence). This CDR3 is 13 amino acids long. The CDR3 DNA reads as TGTGCCAGCAGCGCAGGGGGTCTCTATGGCTACACCTTC. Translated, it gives CASSAGGLYGYTF.

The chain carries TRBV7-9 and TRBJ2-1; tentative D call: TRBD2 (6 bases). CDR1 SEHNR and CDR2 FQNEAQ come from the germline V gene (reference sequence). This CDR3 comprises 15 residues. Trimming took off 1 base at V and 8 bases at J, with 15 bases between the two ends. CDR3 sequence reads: CASSLGAGWDDEQFF. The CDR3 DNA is TGTGCCAGCAGCTTAGGGGCGGGGTGGGATGATGAGCAGTTCTTC.

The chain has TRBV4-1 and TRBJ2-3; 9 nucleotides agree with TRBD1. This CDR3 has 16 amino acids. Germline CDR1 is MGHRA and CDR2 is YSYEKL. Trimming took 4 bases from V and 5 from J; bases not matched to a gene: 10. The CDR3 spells CASSPHRGRAIDTQYF. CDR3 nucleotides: TGCGCCAGCAGCCCGCACAGGGGGCGCGCCATAGATACGCAGTATTTT.

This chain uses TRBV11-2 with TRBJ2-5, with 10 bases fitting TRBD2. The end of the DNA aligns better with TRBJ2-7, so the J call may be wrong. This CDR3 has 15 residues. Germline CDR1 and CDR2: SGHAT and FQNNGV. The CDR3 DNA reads TGTGCCAGCAGCTTAGAAGCGGGAGGGGCCTACGAGCAGTACTTC. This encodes CASSLEAGGAYEQYF.

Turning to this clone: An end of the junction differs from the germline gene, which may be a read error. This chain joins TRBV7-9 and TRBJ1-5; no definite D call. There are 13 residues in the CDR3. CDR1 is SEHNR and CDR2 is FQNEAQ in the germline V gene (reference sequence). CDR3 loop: CSSSLGASLPQHF. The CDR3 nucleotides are TGTTCCAGCAGCTTAGGAGCCTCGTTGCCCCAGCATTTT.

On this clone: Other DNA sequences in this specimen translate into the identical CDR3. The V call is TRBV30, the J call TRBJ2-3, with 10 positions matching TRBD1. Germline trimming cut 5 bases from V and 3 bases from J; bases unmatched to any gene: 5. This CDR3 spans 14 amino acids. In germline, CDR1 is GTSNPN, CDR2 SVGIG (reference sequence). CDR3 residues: CAWLTGQGTDTQYF. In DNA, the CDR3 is TGTGCCTGGTTAACGGGACAGGGGACAGATACGCAGTATTTT.

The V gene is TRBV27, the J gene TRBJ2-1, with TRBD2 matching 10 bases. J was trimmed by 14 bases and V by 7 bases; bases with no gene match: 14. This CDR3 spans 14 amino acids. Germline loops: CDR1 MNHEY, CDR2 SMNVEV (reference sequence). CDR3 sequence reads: CASTISGTSVSKFF. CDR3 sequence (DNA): TGTGCCAGCACCATATCCGGGACTAGCGTTTCTAAGTTCTTC.

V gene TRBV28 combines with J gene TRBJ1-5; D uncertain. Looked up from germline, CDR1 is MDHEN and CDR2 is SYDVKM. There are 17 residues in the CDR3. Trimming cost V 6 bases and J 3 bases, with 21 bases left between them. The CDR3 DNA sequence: TGTGCCAGCAGAACCTTGGCTTCGGGGTATATCAATCAGCCCCAGCATTTT. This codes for CASRTLASGYINQPQHF.

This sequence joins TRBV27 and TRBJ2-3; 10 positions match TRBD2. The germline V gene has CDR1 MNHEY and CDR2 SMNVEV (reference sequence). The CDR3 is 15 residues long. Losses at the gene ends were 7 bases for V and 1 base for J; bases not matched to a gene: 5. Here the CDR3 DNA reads TGTGCCAGCATACCCCTAGCGGGAGGCACAGATACGCAGTATTTT. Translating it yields CASIPLAGGTDTQYF.

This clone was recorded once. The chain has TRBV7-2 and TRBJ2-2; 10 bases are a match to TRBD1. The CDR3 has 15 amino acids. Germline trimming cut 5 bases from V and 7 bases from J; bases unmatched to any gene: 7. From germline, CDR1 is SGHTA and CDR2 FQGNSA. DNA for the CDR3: TGTGCCAGCAGCCCACGGGACAGGGGTTACGGGGAGCTGTTTTTT. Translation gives CASSPRDRGYGELFF.

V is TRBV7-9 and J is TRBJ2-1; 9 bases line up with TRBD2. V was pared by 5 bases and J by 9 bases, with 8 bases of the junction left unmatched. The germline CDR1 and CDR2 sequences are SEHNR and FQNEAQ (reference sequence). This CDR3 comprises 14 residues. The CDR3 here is CASSISGGKVEQFF. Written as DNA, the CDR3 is TGTGCCAGCAGCATTAGCGGGGGAAAAGTTGAGCAGTTCTTC.

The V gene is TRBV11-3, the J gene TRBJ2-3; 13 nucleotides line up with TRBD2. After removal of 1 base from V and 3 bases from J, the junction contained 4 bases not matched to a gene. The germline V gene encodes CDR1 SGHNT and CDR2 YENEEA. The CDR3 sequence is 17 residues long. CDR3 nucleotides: TGTGCCAGCAGCTTAGGGACTAGCGGGAGTATAACAGATACGCAGTATTTT. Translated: CASSLGTSGSITDTQYF.

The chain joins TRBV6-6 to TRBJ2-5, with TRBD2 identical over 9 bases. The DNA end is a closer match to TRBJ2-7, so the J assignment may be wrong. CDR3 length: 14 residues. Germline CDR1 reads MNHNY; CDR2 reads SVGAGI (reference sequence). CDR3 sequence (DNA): TGTGCCAGCTGCGGGGGGGAAATCTCCTACGAGCAGTACTTC. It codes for CASCGGEISYEQYF.

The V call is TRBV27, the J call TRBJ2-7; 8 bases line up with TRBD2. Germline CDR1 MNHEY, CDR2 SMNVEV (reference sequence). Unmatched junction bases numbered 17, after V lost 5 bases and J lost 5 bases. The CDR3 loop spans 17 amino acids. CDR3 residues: CASSPYVPGLGRNEQYF. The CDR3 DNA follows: TGTGCCAGCAGTCCATATGTACCGGGACTAGGAAGGAACGAGCAGTACTTC.

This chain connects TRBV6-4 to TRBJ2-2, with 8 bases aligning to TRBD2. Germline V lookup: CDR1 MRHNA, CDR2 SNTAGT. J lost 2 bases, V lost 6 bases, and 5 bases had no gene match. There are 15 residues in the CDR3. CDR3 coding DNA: TGTGCCAGCAGCAAGAGCGGGGGTAACACCGGGGAGCTGTTTTTT. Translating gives CASSKSGGNTGELFF.

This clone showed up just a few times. This CDR3 reads CASSLTAGRDTEAFF. The CDR3 nucleotides read TGTGCCAGCAGCTTAACGGCCGGGAGGGACACTGAAGCTTTCTTT. J is TRBJ1-1 and V is TRBV11-2, with D hard to call. CDR1 and CDR2 from the germline V gene are SGHAT and FQNNGV. Deletions cut 2 bases from V and 3 bases from J, with 13 bases between. This CDR3 spans 15 amino acids.

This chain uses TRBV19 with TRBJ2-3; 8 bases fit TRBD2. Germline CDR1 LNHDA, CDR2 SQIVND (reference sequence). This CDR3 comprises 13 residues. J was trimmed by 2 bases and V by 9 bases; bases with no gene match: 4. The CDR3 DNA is TGTGCCAGCGAGCGGGGGAACACAGATACGCAGTATTTT. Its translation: CASERGNTDTQYF.